This TCR beta chain comes out of a study of cytomegalovirus exposure and HLA in healthy donors. Study observations and caveats: An analysis that was carried out later associated 15,000 to 20,000 TCR beta sequences with HLA alleles at 0.05 false discovery rate.

CDR3 length: 15 amino acids. The germline V and J ends were trimmed by 6 bases and 6 bases, with 17 bases remaining between them. Germline V CDR1 and CDR2: MNHEY, SMNVEV (reference sequence). With 60 Vbeta and 13 Jbeta primers, the PCR was carried out. The table came from immunoSEQ multiplex PCR; TCRdb's copy has only in-frame clones and leaves some out. In the table there are about 54,000 clones, approximately 86% of which are singletons. With regard to this clone: What it binds is not known.

The sequenced material came from PBMCs. The origin of this receptor is a woman between 18 and 29 years old in good health and CMV-seronegative. This rearrangement joins TRBV27 to TRBJ2-2; tentatively, D is TRBD2 (5 bases). The CDR3 is CASRVTRERAGELFF. CDR3 DNA: TGTGCCAGCAGGGTCACTAGGGAGAGGGCCGGGGAGCTGTTTTTT.